This is a list of T cell receptor beta chains from one sample in a study of cytomegalovirus exposure and HLA in healthy donors. Only in-frame clones appear in the TCRdb table, and some are missing; sequencing was by immunoSEQ multiplex PCR. Altogether roughly 130,000 clones are present, roughly 82% being singletons, with the ten largest covering around 11%. The sequencing input was PBMCs. The receptors derive from a male donor in good health and CMV-seropositive. Both conserved end residues are part of each CDR3. Fields, in order: CDR3 length, clone size, J gene, V gene, D gene, CDR3 protein, CDR3 DNA. A D gene is named only where the DNA matches it firmly. The size of a clone is reported for some rows only, either as once, few or many, or as a class for expanded clones.

CDR3 length: 14; clone size: NA; J gene: TRBJ2-3; V gene: TRBV5-1; D gene: NA; CDR3 protein: CASSHGEGTDTQYF; CDR3 DNA: TGCGCCAGCAGTCATGGGGAGGGCACAGATACGCAGTATTTT
CDR3 length: 14; clone size: NA; J gene: TRBJ1-5; V gene: TRBV7-8; D gene: TRBD1; CDR3 protein: CASSLVRGPKPQHF; CDR3 DNA: TGTGCCAGCAGCTTAGTCAGGGGGCCAAAGCCCCAGCATTTT
CDR3 length: 15; clone size: NA; J gene: TRBJ2-2; V gene: TRBV11-2; D gene: TRBD2; CDR3 protein: CASSQLAGDTGELFF; CDR3 DNA: TGTGCCAGCAGCCAACTAGCGGGGGACACCGGGGAGCTGTTTTTT
CDR3 length: 12; clone size: once; J gene: TRBJ2-7; V gene: TRBV28; D gene: NA; CDR3 protein: CASSSDRYEQYF; CDR3 DNA: TGTGCCAGCAGTTCAGACAGGTACGAGCAGTACTTC
CDR3 length: 13; clone size: NA; J gene: TRBJ2-7; V gene: TRBV7-9; D gene: NA; CDR3 protein: CASSYTNLKQQYF; CDR3 DNA: TGTGCCAGCAGCTATACCAACTTGAAACAGCAGTACTTC
CDR3 length: 13; clone size: NA; J gene: TRBJ1-1; V gene: TRBV19; D gene: NA; CDR3 protein: CASSIRGNTEAFF; CDR3 DNA: TGTGCCAGTAGTATCCGGGGGAACACTGAAGCTTTCTTT
CDR3 length: 20; clone size: NA; J gene: TRBJ2-3; V gene: TRBV19; D gene: TRBD2; CDR3 protein: CASSVPGGLAGGPITDTQYF; CDR3 DNA: TGTGCCAGTAGTGTGCCTGGGGGACTAGCGGGAGGGCCTATCACAGATACGCAGTATTTT
CDR3 length: 15; clone size: NA; J gene: TRBJ1-4; V gene: TRBV7-9; D gene: TRBD1; CDR3 protein: CASSLDGTDFEKLFF; CDR3 DNA: TGTGCCAGCAGCTTAGATGGGACAGACTTCGAAAAACTGTTTTTT
CDR3 length: 14; clone size: NA; J gene: TRBJ2-7; V gene: TRBV5-1; D gene: NA; CDR3 protein: CASNFWGRTYEQYF; CDR3 DNA: TGCGCCAGCAATTTTTGGGGCCGCACCTACGAGCAGTACTTC
CDR3 length: 14; clone size: NA; J gene: TRBJ2-7; V gene: TRBV28; D gene: TRBD2; CDR3 protein: CASTEGLAGGSGYF; CDR3 DNA: TGTGCCAGCACCGAGGGACTAGCGGGAGGTTCGGGGTACTTC
CDR3 length: 16; clone size: NA; J gene: TRBJ2-1; V gene: TRBV4-3; D gene: NA; CDR3 protein: CASSQEGGYTYNEQFF; CDR3 DNA: TGCGCCAGCAGCCAAGAGGGGGGTTACACCTACAATGAGCAGTTCTTC
CDR3 length: 13; clone size: NA; J gene: TRBJ1-2; V gene: TRBV10-1; D gene: NA; CDR3 protein: CAQKRGVVYGYTF; CDR3 DNA: TGCGCCCAAAAACGGGGTGTTGTCTATGGCTACACCTTC
CDR3 length: 12; clone size: NA; J gene: TRBJ1-6; V gene: TRBV5-1; D gene: NA; CDR3 protein: CASSDIGQHLHF; CDR3 DNA: TGCGCCAGCAGCGACATCGGACAGCACCTCCACTTT
CDR3 length: 13; clone size: once; J gene: TRBJ2-5; V gene: TRBV29-1; D gene: NA; CDR3 protein: CSTAGIPQETQYF; CDR3 DNA: TGCAGCACCGCGGGCATACCACAAGAGACCCAGTACTTC
CDR3 length: 15; clone size: NA; J gene: TRBJ1-6; V gene: TRBV7-9; D gene: NA; CDR3 protein: CASSFRQIPDSPLHF; CDR3 DNA: TGTGCCAGCAGCTTCAGGCAGATTCCGGATTCACCCCTCCACTTT
CDR3 length: 15; clone size: NA; J gene: TRBJ1-1; V gene: TRBV9; D gene: TRBD1; CDR3 protein: CASSATGVMNTEAFF; CDR3 DNA: TGTGCCAGCAGCGCAACAGGGGTCATGAACACTGAAGCTTTCTTT
CDR3 length: 14; clone size: NA; J gene: TRBJ1-1; V gene: TRBV5-6; D gene: NA; CDR3 protein: CASSFPPPHREAFF; CDR3 DNA: TGTGCCAGCAGCTTTCCCCCTCCCCACCGGGAAGCTTTCTTT
CDR3 length: 15; clone size: NA; J gene: TRBJ1-5; V gene: TRBV7-2; D gene: NA; CDR3 protein: CASSLMPGADQPQHF; CDR3 DNA: TGTGCCAGCAGCTTAATGCCAGGGGCGGATCAGCCCCAGCATTTT
CDR3 length: 16; clone size: NA; J gene: TRBJ2-7; V gene: TRBV6-5; D gene: TRBD1; CDR3 protein: CASSYDRGAVGGEQYF; CDR3 DNA: TGTGCCAGCAGTTACGACAGGGGTGCCGTAGGGGGGGAGCAGTACTTC
CDR3 length: 17; clone size: NA; J gene: TRBJ2-5; V gene: TRBV2; D gene: TRBD2; CDR3 protein: CASSERGLAGYLETQYF; CDR3 DNA: TGTGCCAGCAGTGAGCGGGGACTAGCGGGATATTTGGAGACCCAGTACTTC
CDR3 length: 14; clone size: NA; J gene: TRBJ2-1; V gene: TRBV28; D gene: NA; CDR3 protein: CASSAGTFLNEQFF; CDR3 DNA: TGTGCCAGCAGTGCCGGGACTTTTTTAAATGAGCAGTTCTTC
CDR3 length: 14; clone size: few; J gene: TRBJ2-1; V gene: TRBV7-2; D gene: NA; CDR3 protein: CASSHGSPYNEQFF; CDR3 DNA: TGTGCCAGCTCCCACGGGAGCCCCTACAATGAGCAGTTCTTC
CDR3 length: 15; clone size: NA; J gene: TRBJ2-7; V gene: TRBV28; D gene: TRBD1; CDR3 protein: CASSRGTGDRYEQYF; CDR3 DNA: TGTGCCAGCAGTCGAGGGACAGGAGACCGCTACGAGCAGTACTTC